This T cell receptor (beta chain) was found in a study of blood T cells in healthy people across ages. Study-level points and caveats: Across samples, TCR beta diversity tracked strongly with naive T cell percentage.

Primed by a sample-barcoded 5' primer and a J-beta primer mix, a second PCR proceeded for 7 to 11 cycles. Using its own MiXCR run on the 5' RACE reads, TCRdb lists one record per CDR3 protein. The data hold 1.5 million to 2 million distinct CDR3 sequences, with about 39% observed a single time. Comments on this clonotype: Its antigen is as yet unknown.

Looked up from germline, CDR1 is MNHNY and CDR2 is SVGAGI (reference sequence). The CDR3 spans 17 residues. The ends were cut back, 0 bases at V and 4 bases at J, with 15 bases in the middle. Material: blood. The chain uses TRBV6-6 and TRBJ1-4; possible D gene TRBD1, 6 bases. The receptor's source is a human donor in good health. The DNA for the CDR3 is TGTGCCAGCAGTTACTCTAGGGGACAAGCCCTTAATGAAAAACTGTTTTTT. This sequence encodes CASSYSRGQALNEKLFF.